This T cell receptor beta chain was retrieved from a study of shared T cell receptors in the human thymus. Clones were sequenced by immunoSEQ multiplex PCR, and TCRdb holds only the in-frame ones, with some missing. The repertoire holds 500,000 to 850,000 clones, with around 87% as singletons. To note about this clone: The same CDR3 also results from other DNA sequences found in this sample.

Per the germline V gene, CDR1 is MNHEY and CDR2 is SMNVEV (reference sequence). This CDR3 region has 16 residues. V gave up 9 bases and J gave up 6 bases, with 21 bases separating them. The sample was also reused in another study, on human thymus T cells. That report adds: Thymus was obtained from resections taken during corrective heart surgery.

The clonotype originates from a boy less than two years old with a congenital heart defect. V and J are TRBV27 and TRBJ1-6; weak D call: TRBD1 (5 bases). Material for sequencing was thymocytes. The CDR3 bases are TGTGCCAGTTCCATGCTCTCGGACAAGCCTAATTCACCCCTCCACTTT. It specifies CASSMLSDKPNSPLHF.